One sample yielded the 24 T cell receptor beta chains listed below, sequenced in a study of identical twins (dated by TCRdb to 2016 to 2017). The library came from 5' RACE. The sequencer listed for this sample is Illumina HiSeq 2000. The public reads were quality trimmed at Q25 with fastp and then assembled into clones with MiXCR by TCRdb, keeping productive beta chains. Identical CDR3 protein sequences are pooled into one entry, listed with their most common genes and DNA. For this sample there are 240,000 or so distinct CDR3 sequences; approximately 7% appear just once. The top ten hold 3% to 4% of the sample. These data also featured in a second study, about yellow fever vaccine responses in identical twins.

Sequenced: memory (CD45RO+) T cells sorted from blood. The sample's cell subset or site label, in plain terms: CD45RO+ enriched T cells. The receptors here all came from a young woman in good health.

V and J are TRBV10-2 and TRBJ1-2, with TRBD1 matching 12 bases. Germline CDR1 is WSHSY and CDR2 is SAAADI. This CDR3 contains 16 residues. V shed 0 bases, J shed 8 bases, and the junction held 7 bases outside the gene matches. The CDR3 sequence: CASSESNHGTGGGYTF. The CDR3 coding sequence is TGCGCCAGCAGTGAGTCGAATCACGGGACAGGGGGCGGCTACACCTTC.

This clonotype was observed many times. The V gene is TRBV20-1, the J gene TRBJ2-3, with D maybe TRBD1 (6 bases). This CDR3 region has 15 residues. V was cut by 2 bases and J by 2 bases, with 14 bases left in between. CDR1 and CDR2 (germline): DFQATT, SNEGSKA (reference sequence). The CDR3 bases are TGCAGTGCTAGACCCTACAGGGTTTCCACAGATACGCAGTATTTT. This codes for CSARPYRVSTDTQYF.

This clonotype was detected many times. The V gene is TRBV5-4, the J gene TRBJ2-5; possibly TRBD1 for D (6 bases). CDR1 is SGHNT and CDR2 is YYREEE in the germline V gene (reference sequence). This CDR3 has 13 amino acids. Trimming pared 0 bases from V and 4 bases from J, leaving 7 bases between. The CDR3 DNA follows: TGTGCCAGCAGCTTGGTAGGGGGAGAGACCCAGTACTTC. Encoded protein: CASSLVGGETQYF.

This clonotype showed up many times. The rearrangement links TRBV15 to TRBJ1-1; 8 bases align to TRBD1. J was trimmed by 11 bases and V by 0 bases; bases with no gene match: 11. CDR1 is LNHNV and CDR2 is YYDKDF in the germline V gene (reference sequence). The CDR3 sequence is 15 residues long. In DNA, the CDR3 is TGTGCCACCAGCAGAGATCTCGGCAGGGGGCCAGACGCTTTCTTT. As protein: CATSRDLGRGPDAFF.

This clonotype was seen ten or more times. The rearrangement uses TRBV25-1 and TRBJ1-1; D call uncertain. Trimming pared 6 bases from V and 1 base from J, leaving 12 bases between. The germline V gene encodes CDR1 MGHDK and CDR2 SYGVNS. This CDR3 comprises 14 residues. The CDR3 sequence: CASSGFVGNTEAFF. CDR3 sequence (DNA): TGTGCCAGCAGCGGTTTCGTGGGGAACACTGAAGCTTTCTTT.

The rearrangement links TRBV20-1 to TRBJ2-5; 10 bases align to TRBD2. V lost 4 bases to trimming and J lost 2 bases; unmatched junction nucleotides: 4. The length of the CDR3 is 14 residues. The germline V gene has CDR1 DFQATT and CDR2 SNEGSKA (reference sequence). This CDR3 reads CSANSGGQQETQYF. In DNA form, the CDR3 reads TGCAGTGCTAATAGCGGGGGGCAACAAGAGACCCAGTACTTC.

This clonotype was seen just once. The chain has TRBV7-6 and TRBJ2-6; 8 bases are a match to TRBD1. Germline loops: CDR1 SGHVS, CDR2 FNYEAQ. The CDR3 is 19 residues long. V shed 4 bases, J shed 0 bases, and the junction held 11 bases outside the gene matches. The CDR3 coding sequence is TGTGCCAGCAGCTATCCTCTCGGACAGGGTATCTCTGGGGCCAACGTCCTGACTTTC. It encodes CASSYPLGQGISGANVLTF.

This clonotype was seen only a few times. The chain is built from TRBV6-5 and TRBJ2-7; 9 nucleotides agree with TRBD1. Germline V gives CDR1 MNHEY, CDR2 SVGAGI. The V and J ends lost 5 bases and 3 bases, in that order; junction bases with no gene match: 8. The CDR3 extends over 15 amino acids. This chain's CDR3 is CASSHRGPILYEQYF. Here the CDR3 DNA reads TGTGCCAGCAGTCACAGGGGGCCGATTCTCTACGAGCAGTACTTC.

This clonotype came up a few times. The rearrangement joins TRBV18 to TRBJ2-1; D may match TRBD1 or TRBD2 (5 bases each). V lost 3 bases and J 6 bases, leaving 15 bases between the germline ends. CDR3 length equals 15 residues. CDR1 is KGHSH and CDR2 is LQKENI in the germline V gene. CDR3 protein: CASSPSGPTGNEQFF. The CDR3, as DNA: TGTGCCAGCTCACCGTCGGGGCCCACTGGCAATGAGCAGTTCTTC.

This clonotype was picked up many times. V gene TRBV12-3 or TRBV12-4 combines with J gene TRBJ2-7; unclear D gene. The CDR3 is 12 amino acids. V dropped 8 bases and J dropped 2 bases, with 10 bases sitting between them. This CDR3 reads CASGAGPYEQYF. The DNA of the CDR3 is TGTGCCAGCGGAGCCGGTCCCTACGAGCAGTACTTC.

The chain joins TRBV7-8 to TRBJ2-7; D is possibly TRBD1 (6 bases). Per the germline V gene, CDR1 is SGHVS and CDR2 is FQNEAQ. Trimming took 5 bases from V and 4 from J, leaving 18 bases between them. This CDR3 is 15 amino acids long. CDR3 residues: CASSPGQHPWYEQYV. The CDR3 DNA sequence: TGTGCCAGCAGCCCTGGACAGCACCCTTGGTACGAGCAGTACGTC.

The rearrangement uses TRBV5-1 and TRBJ2-3; the match to TRBD2 covers 7 bases. The germline V gene has CDR1 SGHRS and CDR2 YFSETQ. The ends lost 1 base at V and 7 bases at J; junction bases unmatched: 15. The CDR3 extends over 17 amino acids. The CDR3 nucleotides are TGCGCCAGCAGCTTGAACTTCGGGGGAGGGGAGAAATATACGCAGTATTTT. Translating it yields CASSLNFGGGEKYTQYF.

This clonotype was observed many times. The chain has TRBV7-3 and TRBJ2-1; no definite D call. V was clipped by 1 base and J by 2 bases, with 9 bases between them. The CDR3 extends over 15 amino acids. Germline CDR1 is SGHTA and CDR2 is FQGTGA. CDR3 coding DNA: TGTGCCAGCAGCTTAAGTTCGGGCCCCTACAATGAGCAGTTCTTC. The encoded protein is CASSLSSGPYNEQFF.

This clonotype was detected many times. This chain uses TRBV3-1 with TRBJ2-1; D gene unclear. This CDR3 region has 14 residues. V was trimmed by 4 bases and J by 8 bases, leaving 15 bases between them. Germline V lookup: CDR1 LGHDT, CDR2 YNNKEL (reference sequence). The CDR3 nucleotides are TGTGCCAGCAGCCCCCGTTCTAGTTCCGATGAGCAGTTCTTC. Translation gives CASSPRSSSDEQFF.

This clonotype was detected a few times. The CDR3 spells CASSEEVGKLNTEAFF. The CDR3 DNA sequence: TGTGCCAGCAGTGAAGAGGTCGGCAAACTGAACACTGAAGCTTTCTTT. The chain uses TRBV6-1 and TRBJ1-1; D is unresolved. CDR1 is MNHNS and CDR2 is SASEGT in the germline V gene. CDR3 size: 16 residues. V was shortened by 1 base and J by 0 bases, with 12 bases between the two germline ends.

The sample holds many counts of this clonotype. The J gene is TRBJ2-5, the V gene TRBV7-8, with 8 nucleotides matching TRBD2. V was clipped by 1 base and J by 6 bases; unmatched bases: 7. CDR1 SGHVS and CDR2 FQNEAQ come from the germline V gene. CDR3 size: 15 residues. CDR3 residues: CASSLVSGDGKTQYF. The CDR3 DNA is TGTGCCAGCAGCTTAGTTAGCGGGGATGGAAAGACCCAGTACTTC. Together with reference TRBV7-8 and TRBJ2-5, the CDR3 gives the full variable domain: GAGVSQSPRYKVAKRGQDVALRCDPISGHVSLFWYQQALGQGPEFLTYFQNEAQLDKSGLPSDRFFAERPEGSVSTLKIQRTQQEDSAVYLCASSLVSGDGKTQYFGPGTRLLVL.

V and J are TRBV2 and TRBJ2-1, with 8 bases matching TRBD1. The CDR3 has 12 amino acids. Trimming took 7 bases from V and 9 from J; bases not matched to a gene: 5. Per germline, CDR1 SNHLY and CDR2 FYNNEI. CDR3 amino acids: CASTTTGVEQFF. CDR3 sequence (DNA): TGTGCCAGCACCACGACAGGGGTTGAGCAGTTCTTC.

The rearrangement joins TRBV10-3 to TRBJ1-4, with unresolved D. CDR3 length: 13 amino acids. V was clipped by 7 bases and J by 7 bases, with 13 bases between them. Germline V gene data show CDR1 as ENHRY and CDR2 as SYGVKD. This CDR3 reads CAINDHLGEKLFF. The CDR3 DNA is TGTGCCATCAATGACCATCTGGGTGAAAAACTGTTTTTT.

This clonotype came up many times. The J gene is TRBJ1-2, the V gene TRBV20-1; 9 nucleotides agree with TRBD1. The CDR3 runs to 12 residues. CDR1 DFQATT and CDR2 SNEGSKA come from the germline V gene (reference sequence). Germline trimming cut 6 bases from V and 7 bases from J; bases unmatched to any gene: 6. CDR3 residues: CSARTGEGGYTF. DNA of the CDR3: TGCAGTGCAAGGACAGGGGAAGGTGGCTACACCTTC.

Ten or more counts support this clonotype. The chain is built from TRBV5-1 and TRBJ2-7; 8 positions match TRBD1. V lost 4 bases to trimming and J lost 2 bases; unmatched junction nucleotides: 8. This CDR3 is built from 15 residues. Germline V CDR1 and CDR2: SGHRS, YFSETQ. CDR3 coding DNA: TGCGCCAGCAGCAAGCACAGGGGGGAGGCCTACGAGCAGTACTTC. Translating it yields CASSKHRGEAYEQYF. The whole variable domain, filled in from reference TRBV5-1 and TRBJ2-7, reads KAGVTQTPRYLIKTRGQQVTLSCSPISGHRSVSWYQQTPGQGLQFLFEYFSETQRNKGNFPGRFSGRQFSNSRSEMNVSTLELGDSALYLCASSKHRGEAYEQYFGPGTRLTVT.

This clonotype was observed a few times. The CDR3 sequence: CSVSGTEAFF. CDR3 nucleotide sequence: TGCAGCGTTTCAGGGACTGAAGCTTTCTTT. V gene TRBV29-1 combines with J gene TRBJ1-1; D possibly corresponds to TRBD1 (5 bases). Germline V gives CDR1 SQVTM, CDR2 ANQGSEA. The CDR3 has 10 amino acids. V lost 5 bases and J 5 bases, leaving 6 bases between the germline ends.

This clonotype was seen many times. J is TRBJ2-1 and V is TRBV7-9; D perhaps matches TRBD2 (6 bases). With 1 base removed from V and 7 bases from J, the gap between germline ends came to 8 bases. This CDR3 contains 13 residues. CDR1 is SEHNR, CDR2 FQNEAQ, per germline (reference sequence). The CDR3 DNA reads as TGTGCCAGCAGCTTAGGCCTAGCGAATGAGCAGTTCTTC. Its protein is CASSLGLANEQFF. The full variable domain, its missing parts supplied by reference TRBV7-9 and TRBJ2-1, is DTGVSQNPRHKITKRGQNVTFRCDPISEHNRLYWYRQTLGQGPEFLTYFQNEAQLEKSRLLSDRFSAERPKGSFSTLEIQRTEQGDSAMYLCASSLGLANEQFFGPGTRLTVL.

This chain connects TRBV5-6 to TRBJ2-5, with D perhaps TRBD2 (6 bases). V was cut by 0 bases and J by 5 bases, with 14 bases left in between. This CDR3 spans 15 amino acids. The V gene's germline CDR1 is SGHDT and CDR2 YYEEEE. CDR3 bases: TGTGCCAGCAGCTTGGCGGCGGGGATGAGGGAGACCCAGTACTTC. This encodes CASSLAAGMRETQYF. The full variable domain, in which reference TRBV5-6 and TRBJ2-5 provide the parts outside the CDR3, is DAGVTQSPTHLIKTRGQQVTLRCSPKSGHDTVSWYQQALGQGPQFIFQYYEEEERQRGNFPDRFSGHQFPNYSSELNVNALLLGDSALYLCASSLAAGMRETQYFGPGTRLLVL.

The chain uses TRBV19 and TRBJ1-2; TRBD1 agrees at 8 bases. The CDR3 extends over 15 amino acids. With 5 bases clipped from V and 0 bases from J, the junction kept 5 bases outside the gene matches. Germline CDR1 is LNHDA and CDR2 is SQIVND (reference sequence). CDR3 sequence: CASSPDRAANYGYTF. Written as DNA, the CDR3 is TGTGCCAGTAGTCCGGACAGGGCGGCTAACTATGGCTACACCTTC.